This TCR beta chain was recovered during a study of blood T cell repertoires in COVID-19. At the level of the study: The origin of the acute and convalescent COVID-19 samples was the United States, Italy and Spain.

Using immunoSEQ multiplex PCR, the repertoire was profiled, and TCRdb retains in-frame clones only, with some absent. The top ten clones hold 9% to 13% of a sample with over 150,000 clones, 83% of them seen once. This CDR3 contains 14 residues. Germline CDR1 is SGHTA and CDR2 is FQGTGA. Trimming removed 1 base from V and 4 bases from J, with 10 bases in between. Sequenced: peripheral blood. The rearrangement uses TRBV7-3 and TRBJ1-1; a possible D gene is TRBD1 (5 bases). This TCR was recovered from an older woman with COVID-19, enrolled during active disease. The CDR3 loop is CASSLSAGTTEAFF. The DNA for the CDR3 is TGTGCCAGCAGCTTAAGTGCGGGGACCACTGAAGCTTTCTTT. Variable domain in full (rest from reference TRBV7-3 and TRBJ1-1): GAGVSQTPSNKVTEKGKYVELRCDPISGHTALYWYRQSLGQGPEFLIYFQGTGAADDSGLPNDRFFAVRPEGSVSTLKIQRTERGDSAVYLCASSLSAGTTEAFFGQGTRLTVV.